Described below is a single T cell receptor (beta chain) sequence and its context. Method: immunoSEQ multiplex PCR; TCRdb's copy keeps in-frame clones and lacks some. This table holds about 130,000 clones, 88% found once. The sample comes from a study of blood T cell repertoires in COVID-19. Study overall: Sample material is recorded as cDNA or gDNA derived from T cells, B-cell-depleted T cells, or PBMCs.

The TCR sequence derives from a man aged 45-65 years with acute or convalescent COVID-19. The sequenced sample consisted of peripheral blood.

The DNA of the CDR3 is TGTGCCAGCAGTTCAGGGGGCATAAACTATGGCTACACCTTC. Amino acids: CASSSGGINYGYTF. The J gene is TRBJ1-2, the V gene TRBV28; 8 bases fit TRBD1. The ends lost 4 bases at V and 2 bases at J; junction bases unmatched: 3. Germline V gives CDR1 MDHEN, CDR2 SYDVKM. This CDR3 has 14 residues.